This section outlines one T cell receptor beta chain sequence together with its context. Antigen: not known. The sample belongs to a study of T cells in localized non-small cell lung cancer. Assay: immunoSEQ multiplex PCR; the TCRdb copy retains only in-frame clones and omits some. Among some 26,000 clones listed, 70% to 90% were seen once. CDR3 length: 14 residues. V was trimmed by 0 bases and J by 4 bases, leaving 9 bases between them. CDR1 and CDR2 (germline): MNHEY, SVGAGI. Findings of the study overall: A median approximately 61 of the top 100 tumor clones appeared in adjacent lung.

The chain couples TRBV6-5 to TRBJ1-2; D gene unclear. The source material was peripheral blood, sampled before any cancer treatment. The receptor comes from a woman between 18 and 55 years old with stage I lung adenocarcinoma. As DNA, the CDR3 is TGTGCCAGCAGTTACTCAGGGAATTTCTATGGCTACACCTTC. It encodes CASSYSGNFYGYTF.